This entry lists 27 T cell receptor beta chains sequenced from one sample in a study of T cells in women clearing cervical HPV infection. This table comes from immunoSEQ multiplex PCR, and its TCRdb copy is limited to in-frame clones, with some not included. The repertoire table contains tens of thousands of clones. The source material was blood buffy coat. The receptors stem from a woman aged 18 to 75 with a cervical HPV16 infection that either progressed to CIN3+ or cleared (not recorded which).

Concerning this clone itself: The observed sequence ends 3 residues before the CDR3 terminus, with the missing tail filled in from the germline J gene. The chain links TRBV5-1 to TRBJ2-5; TRBD2 might be the D (5 bases). Germline V gene sequence: CDR1 SGHRS, CDR2 YFSETQ. This CDR3 is built from 14 residues. V lost 4 bases and J lost 4, with 14 bases in between. The covered CDR3 bases are TGCGCCAGCAGCCCCCCTGGCGCGGGAGAGACC. Its protein is CASSPPGAGET. The entire CDR3 protein reads CASSPPGAGETQYF. The full variable domain, in which reference TRBV5-1 and TRBJ2-5 provide the parts outside the CDR3, is KAGVTQTPRYLIKTRGQQVTLSCSPISGHRSVSWYQQTPGQGLQFLFEYFSETQRNKGNFPGRFSGRQFSNSRSEMNVSTLELGDSALYLCASSPPGAGETQYFGPGTRLLVL.

Worth noting for this clone: The read stops 3 residues short of the end of the CDR3; the missing end is completed from the germline J gene. The gene calls are TRBV5-1 and TRBJ1-5, with D possibly being TRBD1 (5 bases). V lost 3 bases, J lost 2 bases, and 15 bases lay in between. The CDR3 length is 16 residues. Germline V CDR1 and CDR2: SGHRS, YFSETQ. The CDR3 sequence is CASSSGGMGGNQPQHF. The sequenced CDR3 bases are TGCGCCAGCAGCTCCGGGGGAATGGGTGGCAATCAGCCC.

Comment on this clone: The read ends 3 residues shy of where the CDR3 ends; the end is completed using the germline J gene. V and J are TRBV2 and TRBJ1-4; 7 positions match TRBD1. CDR3 size: 14 residues. The germline CDR1 and CDR2 sequences are SNHLY and FYNNEI. V was pared by 4 bases and J by 4 bases, with 3 bases of the junction left unmatched. The part of the CDR3 DNA that was read is TGTGCCAGCAGTGGGGGGACAGTTAATGAAAAA. Translation gives CASSGGTVNEK. The CDR3, in full, reads CASSGGTVNEKLFF.

A note on this clone: The sequence runs out 3 residues before the end of the CDR3; the remainder is reconstructed from the germline J gene. The chain couples TRBV19 to TRBJ1-1; no definite D call. Germline loops: CDR1 LNHDA, CDR2 SQIVND (reference sequence). V gave up 6 bases and J gave up 2 bases, with 4 bases separating them. The CDR3 totals 11 residues. The DNA read from the CDR3 is TGTGCCAGTAGGGCCAACACTGAA. Its protein product is CASRANTE. The full CDR3 sequence reads CASRANTEAFF.

As regards this clone: The read is 3 residues too short to cover the CDR3 end, so that end is filled in from the germline J gene. The chain has TRBV28 and TRBJ1-4; tentatively, D is TRBD1 (5 bases). The CDR3 contains 14 residues. V dropped 2 bases and J dropped 7 bases, with 11 bases sitting between them. The V gene's germline CDR1 is MDHEN and CDR2 SYDVKM. The CDR3 region is CASSLIGQGEKLFF. The covered CDR3 bases are TGTGCCAGCAGTTTAATTGGGCAGGGTGAAAAA.

As regards this clone: Read data end 3 residues before the CDR3 end; the end is taken from the germline J gene. The chain combines TRBV30 with TRBJ1-4; 9 positions match TRBD1. In germline, CDR1 is GTSNPN, CDR2 SVGIG (reference sequence). Trimming took 5 bases from V and 6 from J; bases not matched to a gene: 10. The CDR3 is 15 amino acids. The CDR3 region is CAWDHTGGFDEKLFF. CDR3 bases read: TGTGCCTGGGATCATACAGGGGGCTTTGATGAAAAA.

Of note for this clone: Read sequence stops 3 residues before the CDR3 end, and the germline J gene provides the missing end. The chain combines TRBV7-4 with TRBJ1-3; 9 bases fit TRBD1. Looked up from germline, CDR1 is SGHVT and CDR2 is SQSDAQ. V was clipped by 5 bases and J by 9 bases; unmatched bases: 14. The CDR3 sequence is 16 residues long. CDR3 in amino acids: CASSLDRGEGASTIYF. Incomplete CDR3 DNA: TGTGCCAGCAGCCTCGACAGGGGGGAAGGGGCTTCCACC.

This clone is called medium-sized based on its frequency. The read finishes 3 residues shy of the CDR3 end, and the germline J gene is used to complete it. The chain has TRBV20-1 and TRBJ2-3, with 10 bases identical to TRBD2. The CDR3 runs to 14 residues. Trimming removed 3 bases from V and 7 bases from J; junction bases left unmatched: 7. Germline values: CDR1 DFQATT, CDR2 SNEGSKA (reference sequence). CDR3 sequence reads: CSASPPSGGYTQYF. CDR3 bases read: TGCAGTGCTAGTCCCCCTAGCGGGGGATATACG.

Notes on this clone: Read sequence stops 3 residues before the CDR3 end, and the germline J gene provides the missing end. The J gene is TRBJ1-4, the V gene TRBV20-1, with 10 bases that match TRBD1. Germline loops: CDR1 DFQATT, CDR2 SNEGSKA (reference sequence). The CDR3 consists of 14 residues. CDR3 sequence reads: CSARQDRGYSPLFF. CDR3 DNA (partial): TGCAGTGCTAGGCAGGACAGGGGGTATTCACCA.

About this clone itself: The read terminates 3 residues ahead of where the CDR3 ends, so the germline J gene completes it. The rearrangement joins TRBV20-1 to TRBJ2-1; the D is unclear. The V gene's germline CDR1 is DFQATT and CDR2 SNEGSKA (reference sequence). There are 13 residues in the CDR3. Between the trimmed V and J ends, which lost 4 bases and 5 bases, there was a span of 12 bases. The CDR3 is CSANPKNNNEQFF. CDR3 bases read: TGCAGTGCTAACCCCAAAAACAACAATGAG.

CDR3 amino acids: CASSLVPGQKNEQFF. The DNA read from the CDR3 is TGTGCCAGCAGCCTTGTCCCGGGACAGAAAAATGAG. V usage is TRBV7-9 and J usage is TRBJ2-1; 7 positions agree with TRBD1. The sequenced fragment ends 3 residues before the CDR3 boundary, so the rest is inferred from the germline J gene. Germline CDR1 SEHNR, CDR2 FQNEAQ (reference sequence). J gave up 7 bases and V 5 bases, and 11 bases lay outside the gene matches. The CDR3 has 15 residues.

Concerning this clone: The read stops 3 residues short of the end of the CDR3; the missing end is completed from the germline J gene. This chain joins TRBV28 and TRBJ1-6; D uncertain. CDR3 size: 15 residues. Germline assignment: CDR1 MDHEN and CDR2 SYDVKM. V was pared by 6 bases and J by 9 bases, with 18 bases between. The CDR3 is CASSPLPITVSPLHF. The sequenced CDR3 bases are TGTGCCAGCAGCCCCCTCCCTATAACAGTTTCACCC.

On this clone: The read ends 3 residues early relative to the CDR3; the germline J gene fills the gap. The V gene is TRBV5-1, the J gene TRBJ2-4; D is possibly TRBD2 (7 bases). Trimming pared 0 bases from V and 4 bases from J, leaving 14 bases between. The CDR3 runs 16 residues. Per germline, CDR1 SGHRS and CDR2 YFSETQ. The CDR3 region is CASSLAPAGTKNIQYF. CDR3 DNA, as far as it was read: TGCGCCAGCAGCTTGGCTCCAGCGGGGACAAAAAACATT. The full variable domain, rest sourced from reference TRBV5-1 and TRBJ2-4, is KAGVTQTPRYLIKTRGQQVTLSCSPISGHRSVSWYQQTPGQGLQFLFEYFSETQRNKGNFPGRFSGRQFSNSRSEMNVSTLELGDSALYLCASSLAPAGTKNIQYFGAGTRLSVL.

The covered CDR3 bases are TGTGCCAGCAGCCGCAGGGAGAACACTGAA. Translating gives CASSRRENTE. The full-length CDR3 reads as CASSRRENTEAFF. V and J are TRBV7-9 and TRBJ1-1; a weak D match, TRBD1 (5 bases). The DNA ends 3 residues before the CDR3 does, and the rest of the CDR3 is filled in from the germline J gene. The CDR3 length is 13 residues. V shed 5 bases and J shed 1 base, with 8 bases lying between them. Germline V CDR1 and CDR2: SEHNR, FQNEAQ (reference sequence).

Points on this clone: The read comes to an end 3 residues before the CDR3 does, leaving the germline J gene to fill in the end. The chain is built from TRBV7-3 and TRBJ2-5, with TRBD2 identical over 8 bases. CDR3 size: 13 residues. Trimming took 4 bases from V and 4 from J; bases not matched to a gene: 2. Looked up from germline, CDR1 is SGHTA and CDR2 is FQGTGA. The chain's CDR3 is CASSSSGLETQYF. The sequenced part of the CDR3 DNA is TGTGCCAGCAGCTCTAGCGGGCTAGAGACC.

As regards this clone: The read falls 3 residues short of the CDR3 end, and the missing part is taken from the germline J gene. The V and J genes are TRBV18 and TRBJ2-4; a weak D match, TRBD1 (5 bases). Germline CDR1 and CDR2: KGHSH and LQKENI. This CDR3 has 13 amino acids. CDR3 bases read: TGTGCCAGCACCCCCGGACACCAAGAGCCT. Protein: CASTPGHQEP. The full CDR3 is CASTPGHQEPQYF.

The DNA read from the CDR3 is TGTGCCAGTAGTGAGGGGACAGCCTATAATTCACCC. This gives the protein CASSEGTAYNSP. The complete CDR3 reads CASSEGTAYNSPLHF. The rearrangement joins TRBV19 to TRBJ1-6; 7 positions match TRBD1. Coverage ceases 3 residues before the CDR3 finishes, and the germline J gene fills in the end. This CDR3 region has 15 residues. CDR1 and CDR2 from the germline V gene are LNHDA and SQIVND (reference sequence). J was trimmed by 2 bases and V by 5 bases; bases with no gene match: 3.

Concerning this clone itself: The read halts 3 residues ahead of the CDR3 end, with the missing end drawn from the germline J gene. The gene calls are TRBV6-2 or TRBV6-3 and TRBJ1-1; D may be TRBD1 (5 bases). Germline CDR1 reads MNHEY; CDR2 reads SVGEGT. V was shortened by 6 bases and J by 1 base, with 15 bases between the two germline ends. The CDR3 covers 15 residues. The part of the CDR3 DNA that was read is TGTGCCAGCAGGCCCCGGGACTTGGCGAACACTGAA. Amino acids: CASRPRDLANTE. The CDR3 reads in full as CASRPRDLANTEAFF.

Regarding this clone: Read sequence stops 3 residues before the CDR3 end, and the germline J gene provides the missing end. The chain has TRBV30 and TRBJ1-2; the D is unclear. The germline gives CDR1 GTSNPN, CDR2 SVGIG (reference sequence). This CDR3 has 13 residues. The CDR3 sequence: CAWRLTGARGYTF. The CDR3 bases that were read are TGTGCCTGGAGACTCACGGGTGCGCGGGGC.

Points on this clone: The read falls 3 residues short of the CDR3 end, and the missing part is taken from the germline J gene. The gene calls are TRBV30 and TRBJ2-4; D is possibly TRBD2 (5 bases). CDR3 length: 15 residues. The germline V gene has CDR1 GTSNPN and CDR2 SVGIG (reference sequence). Between the trimmed V and J ends, which lost 1 base and 0 bases, there was a span of 10 bases. The sequenced CDR3 bases are TGTGCCTGGAGTGGACCCGGACTAGCCAAAAACATT. This sequence encodes CAWSGPGLAKNI. The whole CDR3 sequence reads CAWSGPGLAKNIQYF. The whole variable domain, remainder taken from reference TRBV30 and TRBJ2-4, is SQTIHQWPATLVQPVGSPLSLECTVEGTSNPNLYWYRQAAGRGLQLLFYSVGIGQISSEVPQNLSASRPQDRQFILSSKKLLLSDSGFYLCAWSGPGLAKNIQYFGAGTRLSVL.

Regarding this clone: At one of its ends the junction is not consistent with the germline gene, which may arise from a read error. Read data end 3 residues before the CDR3 end; the end is taken from the germline J gene. J is TRBJ2-5 and V is TRBV7-9; tentative D call: TRBD1 (5 bases). The germline CDR1 and CDR2 sequences are SEHNR and FQNEAQ (reference sequence). The CDR3 extends over 13 amino acids. The DNA read from the CDR3 is TGTGCCGGCAGCTCAGGATCAGGGGAGACC. The encoded protein is CAGSSGSGET. The full CDR3 sequence reads CAGSSGSGETQYF.

Points on this clone: The read comes to an end 3 residues before the CDR3 does, leaving the germline J gene to fill in the end. The chain is built from TRBV28 and TRBJ2-5; no clear D. V dropped 6 bases and J dropped 4 bases, with 12 bases sitting between them. Germline CDR1 MDHEN, CDR2 SYDVKM. The CDR3 is 13 residues long. The part of the CDR3 DNA that was read is TGTGCCAGCAGCACGATAGGGCGAGAGACC. Its translation: CASSTIGRET. The CDR3, in full, reads CASSTIGRETQYF.

Comments on this clone: The CDR3 end falls 3 residues outside the read, so it is completed with the germline J gene. The chain joins TRBV28 to TRBJ2-7; D is uncertain. This CDR3 contains 13 residues. Germline CDR1 reads MDHEN; CDR2 reads SYDVKM. Trimming cost V 8 bases and J 2 bases, with 13 bases left between them. CDR3 bases read: TGTGCCAGCGCCAAAAGGGTAGCCTACGAG. This gives the protein CASAKRVAYE. The full CDR3 protein is CASAKRVAYEQYF.

In the case of this clone: The sequenced fragment ends 3 residues before the CDR3 boundary, so the rest is inferred from the germline J gene. The rearrangement uses TRBV7-9 and TRBJ2-5; 7 bases are shared with TRBD2. CDR1 and CDR2 from the germline V gene are SEHNR and FQNEAQ (reference sequence). V shed 3 bases and J 0 bases; nucleotides not matched to a gene: 4. CDR3 size: 15 residues. CDR3 residues: CASSFFSGYQETQYF. CDR3 DNA, as far as it was read: TGTGCCAGCAGCTTTTTTAGCGGGTACCAAGAGACC.

As concerns this clone: One junction end disagrees with the germline gene, perhaps due to a read error. The sequence runs out 3 residues before the end of the CDR3; the remainder is reconstructed from the germline J gene. V usage is TRBV7-7 and J usage is TRBJ2-1, with D maybe TRBD2 (6 bases). The CDR3 contains 16 residues. The germline V gene encodes CDR1 SSHAT and CDR2 FNYEAQ (reference sequence). The CDR3 sequence: CASSPGRASVDNEQFF. The part of the CDR3 DNA that was read is TGTGCTAGCAGCCCCGGTCGGGCTAGCGTAGACAATGAG.

Regarding this clone: Sequencing ends 3 residues short of the CDR3 end; the germline J gene provides the rest. V is TRBV5-1 and J is TRBJ1-2; D might be TRBD1 (6 bases). Germline CDR1 SGHRS, CDR2 YFSETQ. The CDR3 length is 14 residues. The CDR3 sequence: CASSCRDWDNDYTF. CDR3 DNA (partial): TGCGCCAGCAGCTGCAGGGATTGGGACAATGAC.

On this clone: With the read ending 3 residues before the CDR3 end, the germline J gene is used to fill in that end. This chain connects TRBV19 to TRBJ1-5; the D gene is possibly TRBD1 (6 bases). The germline gives CDR1 LNHDA, CDR2 SQIVND (reference sequence). CDR3 length: 14 amino acids. The V gene lost 5 bases and the J gene lost 9 bases, with 17 bases spanning the gap. The sequenced CDR3 bases are TGTGCCAGTAGTGCCCCGGGACAAGAGGGGCCC. As protein: CASSAPGQEGP. The whole CDR3 sequence is CASSAPGQEGPQHF.